One and the same sample provided the 20 T cell receptor beta chains below, sequenced in a study of CD4+ T cells in melanoma. The table came from immunoSEQ multiplex PCR; TCRdb's copy has only in-frame clones and leaves some out. The sample carries around 130,000 clones, 80% to 95% recorded once. These receptors were obtained from a human donor with melanoma.

The rearrangement uses TRBV18 and TRBJ2-2; possibly TRBD1 for D (5 bases). V was shortened by 4 bases and J by 0 bases, with 15 bases between the two germline ends. CDR1 and CDR2 (germline): KGHSH, LQKENI. The CDR3 runs 17 residues. CDR3 region: CASSQLSRAANTGELFF. CDR3 in DNA: TGTGCCAGCTCACAACTCAGCAGGGCCGCGAACACCGGGGAGCTGTTTTTT.

The rearrangement uses TRBV7-6 and TRBJ1-2; 8 bases are a match to TRBD1. With V trimmed by 6 bases and J by 8 bases, 14 bases remained unmatched. This CDR3 has 15 residues. CDR1 is SGHVS and CDR2 is FNYEAQ in the germline V gene. This CDR3 is CASSATGTGERGYTF. Written as DNA, the CDR3 is TGTGCCAGCAGTGCCACCGGGACAGGCGAACGAGGCTACACCTTC.

This chain connects TRBV5-6 to TRBJ2-2; TRBD1 matches at 10 bases. The trim removed 4 bases at V and 2 bases at J, leaving 8 bases unmatched. The CDR3 runs to 17 residues. Germline-derived CDR1 and CDR2 are SGHDT and YYEEEE. The CDR3, as DNA: TGTGCCAGCAGCCGCCGGCGGGACAGGGGTAACACCGGGGAGCTGTTTTTT. Amino acids: CASSRRRDRGNTGELFF. Full variable domain (missing parts from reference TRBV5-6 and TRBJ2-2): DAGVTQSPTHLIKTRGQQVTLRCSPKSGHDTVSWYQQALGQGPQFIFQYYEEEERQRGNFPDRFSGHQFPNYSSELNVNALLLGDSALYLCASSRRRDRGNTGELFFGEGSRLTVL.

This chain links TRBV28 with TRBJ1-5; D possibly corresponds to TRBD1 (5 bases). The germline CDR1 and CDR2 sequences are MDHEN and SYDVKM. The CDR3 consists of 16 residues. V lost 3 bases and J lost 3, with 15 bases in between. The CDR3 nucleotides are TGTGCCAGCAGTTTTCCCGCAGGGATGGCCAATCAGCCCCAGCATTTT. Translating it yields CASSFPAGMANQPQHF.

The J gene is TRBJ1-1, the V gene TRBV11-2, with 11 bases aligning to TRBD1. V lost 1 base and J lost 5; bases outside the gene matches: 6. CDR3 length: 16 residues. Germline CDR1 is SGHAT and CDR2 is FQNNGV. In DNA, the CDR3 is TGTGCCAGCAGCTTAGCCCCCGGGACAGGGGGGACTGAAGCTTTCTTT. This codes for CASSLAPGTGGTEAFF. The entire variable domain, with the rest obtained from reference TRBV11-2 and TRBJ1-1, is as follows: EAGVAQSPRYKIIEKRQSVAFWCNPISGHATLYWYQQILGQGPKLLIQFQNNGVVDDSQLPKDRFSAERLKGVDSTLKIQPAKLEDSAVYLCASSLAPGTGGTEAFFGQGTRLTVV.

V is TRBV6-5 and J is TRBJ1-2; TRBD1 matches at 9 bases. Germline V gene lookup returns CDR1 MNHEY and CDR2 SVGAGI. The CDR3 length is 13 residues. V lost 8 bases and J lost 6; bases outside the gene matches: 7. CDR3 in amino acids: CASYAGQGNGYTF. CDR3 sequence (DNA): TGTGCCAGCTATGCGGGACAGGGAAATGGCTACACCTTC.

CDR3 amino acids: CASSRDISSGANVLTF. The CDR3 coding sequence is TGTGCCAGCAGCCGGGACATATCCTCTGGGGCCAACGTCCTGACTTTC. This chain uses TRBV9 with TRBJ2-6, with a possible D match to TRBD1 (6 bases). The CDR3 covers 16 residues. The germline V gene encodes CDR1 SGDLS and CDR2 YYNGEE. Trimming took off 4 bases at V and 0 bases at J, with 11 bases between the two ends.

In regard to this clone: Other DNA sequences within the sample encode an identical CDR3. V is TRBV6-5 and J is TRBJ2-1; 7 bases align to TRBD2. The junction had 1 base not matched to a gene; V was cut back by 5 bases and J by 0 bases. There are 14 residues in the CDR3. Germline V gene lookup returns CDR1 MNHEY and CDR2 SVGAGI. The CDR3 region is CASSPGGSYNEQFF. The CDR3 DNA reads as TGTGCCAGCAGTCCGGGGGGCTCCTACAATGAGCAGTTCTTC.

This clone has just a few counts. CDR3 coding DNA: TGTGCCAGCAGCTTATGGGACAGTTACAATGAGCAGTTCTTC. Amino acids: CASSLWDSYNEQFF. The chain carries TRBV11-2 and TRBJ2-1; 7 bases fit TRBD1. The V gene's germline CDR1 is SGHAT and CDR2 FQNNGV. V was pared by 2 bases and J by 4 bases, with 2 bases of the junction left unmatched. The CDR3 consists of 14 residues.

The chain combines TRBV7-3 with TRBJ2-1; tentative D call: TRBD1 (6 bases). CDR1 and CDR2 (germline): SGHTA, FQGTGA. The CDR3 is made up of 15 amino acids. The V gene lost 1 base and the J gene lost 3 bases, with 10 bases spanning the gap. CDR3 DNA: TGTGCCAGCAGCTTAAAGGGGGAGAACTACAATGAGCAGTTCTTC. It is translated as CASSLKGENYNEQFF.

V and J are TRBV4-1 and TRBJ1-4; the D gene is possibly TRBD1 (5 bases). Trimming cost V 4 bases and J 4 bases, with 19 bases left between them. The CDR3 is 17 amino acids. Per the germline V gene, CDR1 is MGHRA and CDR2 is YSYEKL. This CDR3 is CASSLGPGEQVNEKLFF. CDR3 bases: TGCGCCAGCAGCCTTGGACCGGGAGAACAGGTTAATGAAAAACTGTTTTTT.

The CDR3 region is CASRRDRANEQFF. The CDR3 bases are TGTGCCAGCAGGAGGGACAGGGCGAATGAGCAGTTCTTC. This chain connects TRBV2 to TRBJ2-1, with 9 bases aligning to TRBD1. CDR1 SNHLY and CDR2 FYNNEI come from the germline V gene. The CDR3 runs to 13 residues. With V trimmed by 6 bases and J by 7 bases, 4 bases remained unmatched.

This chain joins TRBV7-6 and TRBJ1-1; perhaps TRBD1 as D (5 bases). The CDR3 is made up of 15 amino acids. The ends were cut back, 5 bases at V and 4 bases at J, with 17 bases in the middle. CDR1 and CDR2 from the germline V gene are SGHVS and FNYEAQ. The CDR3 loop reads CASSPPGVGGTEAFF. Written as DNA, the CDR3 is TGTGCCAGCAGCCCCCCGGGGGTCGGGGGCACTGAAGCTTTCTTT.

The chain joins TRBV6-5 to TRBJ1-1; no clear D. Germline CDR1 reads MNHEY; CDR2 reads SVGAGI. Between the trimmed V and J ends, which lost 6 bases and 2 bases, there was a span of 16 bases. This CDR3 is 15 amino acids long. DNA for the CDR3: TGTGCCAGCAGCCGCCATGGCCGGGCAAACACTGAAGCTTTCTTT. It yields the protein CASSRHGRANTEAFF.

This chain uses TRBV6-1 with TRBJ1-2; D gene uncertain. Germline loops: CDR1 MNHNS, CDR2 SASEGT. V shed 6 bases and J shed 4 bases, with 9 bases lying between them. The CDR3 has 12 amino acids. CDR3 nucleotide sequence: TGTGCCAGCAGCTGGGTCTCCTATGGCTACACCTTC. This translates into CASSWVSYGYTF.

About this clone itself: The identical CDR3 is also encoded by other nucleotide sequences in the sample. The chain is built from TRBV5-1 and TRBJ1-2; 7 nucleotides agree with TRBD1. This CDR3 is 13 amino acids long. After removal of 0 bases from V and 6 bases from J, the junction contained 2 bases not matched to a gene. CDR1 is SGHRS, CDR2 YFSETQ, per germline. The CDR3 coding sequence is TGCGCCAGCAGCTTGGCAGGGGGAGATGGCTACACCTTC. Amino acid sequence: CASSLAGGDGYTF. The full variable domain, its missing parts supplied by reference TRBV5-1 and TRBJ1-2, is KAGVTQTPRYLIKTRGQQVTLSCSPISGHRSVSWYQQTPGQGLQFLFEYFSETQRNKGNFPGRFSGRQFSNSRSEMNVSTLELGDSALYLCASSLAGGDGYTFGSGTRLTVV.

This clone has a single count. The rearrangement links TRBV7-9 to TRBJ2-5; no firm D call. CDR1 is SEHNR, CDR2 FQNEAQ, per germline (reference sequence). The CDR3 has 16 amino acids. Between the trimmed V and J ends, which lost 0 bases and 2 bases, there was a span of 13 bases. Here the CDR3 DNA reads TGTGCCAGCAGCTTAGCGCGAACAGCCATACAAGAGACCCAGTACTTC. It codes for CASSLARTAIQETQYF.

The rearrangement joins TRBV5-1 to TRBJ2-5; D gene uncertain. Trimming stripped 1 base from V and 7 bases from J, with 11 bases between. This CDR3 comprises 13 residues. Germline lookup yields CDR1 SGHRS and CDR2 YFSETQ. CDR3 residues: CASSLSVDGTQYF. The DNA of the CDR3 is TGCGCCAGCAGCTTGTCTGTCGACGGGACCCAGTACTTC.

J is TRBJ2-5 and V is TRBV6-1; the D is unclear. Germline V gene lookup returns CDR1 MNHNS and CDR2 SASEGT. The CDR3 length is 13 residues. V dropped 7 bases and J dropped 0 bases, with 9 bases sitting between them. The CDR3 protein is CASMGYNQETQYF. As DNA, the CDR3 is TGTGCCAGCATGGGGTACAACCAAGAGACCCAGTACTTC.

V and J are TRBV19 and TRBJ1-1, with no clear D. V was trimmed by 1 base and J by 8 bases, leaving 20 bases between them. CDR3 length: 16 amino acids. Per the germline V gene, CDR1 is LNHDA and CDR2 is SQIVND (reference sequence). The CDR3 sequence: CASSIVMNLQLREAFF. CDR3 sequence (DNA): TGTGCCAGTAGTATAGTGATGAATCTCCAGCTTAGAGAAGCTTTCTTT.